This T cell receptor (beta chain) emerged from a study of human T cells and chemical hapten exposure (dated by TCRdb to the early 2020s). With regard to the full study: For sensitization, 2% DPC in acetone was applied to a roughly 2 cm by roughly 2 cm area of upper inner arm skin. Blood samples were taken from patients before sensitization (week 0) and at 2, 6 and about 24 weeks after DPC sensitization. The patient cohort, mostly female, included alopecia areata with under or over 50% scalp involvement, alopecia totalis and alopecia universalis. This study followed changes in the peripheral blood TCR repertoire in vivo during primary and secondary sensitization of alopecia patients to the hapten diphenylcyclopropenone (DPC). Throughout the study period of roughly 24 weeks, patients also received therapeutic DPC doses to the scalp every week. For TCR sequencing, blood came from 25 to 30 alopecia patients at anywhere from one to four time points (pre-sensitization, 2, 6 and 24 weeks). Patch testing on the upper back used Finn chambers containing 0.01% DPC, with scoring done after 6 days according to International Contact Dermatitis Research Group standards. Libraries were combined into a pool for sequencing, and differences in TCR yield between samples came mainly from small differences in library volumes within the pool.

Paper-wide results and their limitations: The number of PT1 expanded TCRs positively correlated with patch test score, significant at thresholds 8, 16 and 32 but not 4. Significantly more large CDR3 similarity clusters were formed by expanded TCRs than by pre-sensitization or healthy control sets, consistent with antigen-driven responses. Alopecia, a presumed autoimmune disease, was present in all patients, so the immune response of the patients might differ from that of healthy individuals. Repeated subsampling changed both the strength of the expansion versus patch-test correlation and the threshold at which the correlation became significant. No change with DPC sensitization was found in the number of TCRs above 1 in 1000 frequency, and no evidence of global repertoire structure alterations was found.

To prepare the library, RACE was applied. This sample was sequenced with a NextSeq 500. During library preparation, unique molecular identifiers were attached to individual cDNA molecules so that TCRs could be counted quantitatively and reproducibly. From each blood RNA sample, both TCR alpha and TCR beta chains were sequenced. On the study's bioinformatics: The median number of TCRs per sample was over 85,000, ranging from roughly 20,000 to 700,000. V, J and CDR3 annotation of the TCR reads was performed with the Decombinator software suite. For the PS versus PT1 abundance plots, all samples were subsampled to the same number of TCRs (28,000). Expanded TCRs were defined as absent before sensitization and observed at least eight times at the 2-week time point. TCRdb trimmed public reads at Q25 via fastp, called clones via MiXCR and kept in-frame beta chains. Entries that share a CDR3 protein sequence are merged under the most common genes and DNA. In this record, the V and J calls reflect TCRdb's handling and not the investigators' own analysis. This sample lists roughly 190,000 distinct CDR3 sequences; approximately 20% were detected once. Clones ranked in the top ten supply about 7% of the sample.

This sample's time point label indicates: patch test 1, 2 weeks after DPC sensitization. The treatment or condition label, read with the paper, signifies: therapeutic diphenylcyclopropenone sensitization with weekly scalp DPC. At every patch-test visit, the blood draw took place before the patch test was put on. Eligible patients were aged 18 to 70, diagnosed with alopecia, deemed suitable for DPC therapy, and excluded if pregnant. Unfractionated whole blood was collected in Tempus Blood RNA tubes, and total RNA was extracted from that blood. Turning to this clonotype: Its antigen specificity is not known. Base qualities are missing; no much larger clone stands one base away.

The clonotype comes from a woman between 45 and 60 years old with alopecia areata. Some clones in this sample may be carry-over from other donors' samples. The sample in question was whole blood, obtained in connection with sensitization to the hapten diphenylcyclopropenone (DPC).

The CDR3 has the sequence CSSGGREGTDTQYF. In nucleotide form, the sequence is TGCAGCTCTGGCGGGCGGGAGGGCACAGATACGCAGTATTTT. The chain employs TRBV29-1 and TRBJ2-3; 8 central nucleotides agree with TRBD2. The CDR3 sequence holds 14 residues, the cysteine and phenylalanine included. The entry retains the CDR3 DNA only, 42 bases that are in frame from base 1. V lost 8 bases and J lost 1 base, and the count of bases not matched to a germline gene is 8. CDR1 and CDR2 (SQVTM, ANQGSEA) derive from the germline V gene.